What follows are 21 T cell receptor beta chains derived from one specimen sequenced in a study of T-cell reconstitution after alpha-beta-depleted transplantation in children. Unique molecular identifiers were incorporated into the prepared TCRbeta library. TCRdb called the PCR reads again in MiXCR, with one record for every CDR3 protein. The sample consists of more than 500,000 distinct CDR3 sequences, about an eighth of them appearing once. The source was PBMCs, mostly from graft donor cells, collected 180 days after TCRalphabeta/CD19-depleted stem cell transplant. Every receptor here comes from a female patient aged 2-15 years who had a stem cell transplant for aplastic anemia, so the T cells may come from the graft donor.

This clonotype was observed a few times. The chain has TRBV10-3 and TRBJ2-7; 10 bases agree with TRBD1. V was clipped by 6 bases and J by 0 bases; unmatched bases: 17. Germline V gives CDR1 ENHRY, CDR2 SYGVKD. This CDR3 spans 19 amino acids. The CDR3 DNA sequence: TGTGCCATCAGGGAGACAGGGGGCGCGGGAGCGGGAGACTCCTACGAGCAGTACTTC. As protein: CAIRETGGAGAGDSYEQYF.

Notes on this clonotype: The junction shows a germline mismatch at one end, possibly a read error. The chain employs TRBV18 and TRBJ2-1, with TRBD2 matching over 11 bases. This CDR3 is 17 amino acids long. Germline V gene data show CDR1 as KGHSH and CDR2 as LQKENI. This chain's CDR3 is CASSAPGLAGRENEQFF. The CDR3 DNA sequence: TGTGCCAGCTCAGCACCTGGACTAGCGGGCAGAGAGAATGAGCAGTTCTTC.

This clonotype has just a few counts. The chain is built from TRBV6-5 and TRBJ2-7; D possibly matches TRBD1 or TRBD2 (6 bases each). Germline V CDR1 and CDR2: MNHEY, SVGAGI. The CDR3 has 15 residues. V gave up 2 bases and J gave up 1 base, with 12 bases separating them. The CDR3 DNA sequence: TGTGCCAGCAGTTACAGGGGGGACGGATCCTACGAGCAGTACTTC. Translated: CASSYRGDGSYEQYF.

This clonotype appeared a few times. The genes are TRBV7-2 and TRBJ2-7; D unclear. Trimming left V 8 bases short and J 3 bases short, with 14 bases between. Germline CDR1 reads SGHTA; CDR2 reads FQGNSA. This CDR3 spans 13 amino acids. The CDR3 region is CASGGVDLYEQYF. In DNA form, the CDR3 reads TGTGCCAGCGGCGGCGTGGATCTCTACGAGCAGTACTTC.

The sample holds a few counts of this clonotype. Here the CDR3 reads CASSKDWNSPLHF. CDR3 bases: TGCGCCAGCAGCAAGGATTGGAATTCACCCCTCCACTTT. The V and J genes are TRBV4-3 and TRBJ1-6, with D unclear. CDR1 is LGHNA and CDR2 is YSLEER in the germline V gene. The CDR3 covers 13 residues. Trimming removed 5 bases from V and 7 bases from J, with 9 bases in between.

The genes are TRBV7-8 and TRBJ2-1, with D possibly TRBD1 on 6 matching bases. The ends were cut back, 1 base at V and 6 bases at J, with 16 bases in the middle. The length of the CDR3 is 16 residues. The germline V gene has CDR1 SGHVS and CDR2 FQNEAQ. In DNA form, the CDR3 reads TGTGCCAGCAGCTTAGAGATATGGGGGCCCCGCAATGAGCAGTTCTTC. Translating it yields CASSLEIWGPRNEQFF.

CDR3 amino acids: CASSLGDIYSYEQYF. DNA for the CDR3: TGCGCCAGCAGCTTGGGAGACATCTACTCCTACGAGCAGTACTTC. The chain carries TRBV5-1 and TRBJ2-7; no clear D gene. Per germline, CDR1 SGHRS and CDR2 YFSETQ. CDR3 size: 15 residues. With 0 bases removed from V and 0 bases from J, the gap between germline ends came to 10 bases. Using reference TRBV5-1 and TRBJ2-7 for the parts outside the CDR3, the full variable domain is KAGVTQTPRYLIKTRGQQVTLSCSPISGHRSVSWYQQTPGQGLQFLFEYFSETQRNKGNFPGRFSGRQFSNSRSEMNVSTLELGDSALYLCASSLGDIYSYEQYFGPGTRLTVT.

This rearrangement joins TRBV6-1 to TRBJ1-2; D is perhaps TRBD1 (6 bases). The CDR3 sequence is 16 residues long. The germline V gene has CDR1 MNHNS and CDR2 SASEGT. The V end lost 6 bases, the J end lost 4 bases, and 21 bases lay between the germline ends. The CDR3 here is CASRPPFRGLFYGYTF. The CDR3 region has the DNA TGTGCCAGCAGACCCCCCTTCAGGGGTCTGTTCTATGGCTACACCTTC.

The DNA for the CDR3 is TGTGCCAGCAGCCGGGGACAGGCAAGAGGTCAGCCCCAGCATTTT. Translating it yields CASSRGQARGQPQHF. The rearrangement links TRBV12-3 or TRBV12-4 to TRBJ1-5, with 8 bases fitting TRBD1. V lost 6 bases, J lost 6 bases, and 10 bases stayed unmatched. This CDR3 comprises 15 residues.

The rearrangement uses TRBV4-2 and TRBJ2-2; the D gene is possibly TRBD2 (7 bases). Germline V gene sequence: CDR1 LGHNA, CDR2 YNFKEQ. Trimming stripped 3 bases from V and 6 bases from J, with 14 bases between. The CDR3 runs to 15 residues. CDR3 sequence reads: CASSHGGLEPGELFF. In nucleotides, the CDR3 is TGTGCCAGCAGCCACGGGGGGCTAGAGCCCGGGGAGCTGTTTTTT.

The V and J genes are TRBV20-1 and TRBJ2-7, with 7 positions matching TRBD2. Germline CDR1 DFQATT, CDR2 SNEGSKA (reference sequence). V lost 5 bases and J lost 2; bases outside the gene matches: 12. The CDR3 runs to 15 residues. This CDR3 reads CSAPTLAREPYEQYF. CDR3 DNA: TGCAGTGCTCCCACCCTCGCGCGGGAGCCCTACGAGCAGTACTTC.

V is TRBV20-1 and J is TRBJ1-2, with D possibly TRBD1 on 5 matching bases. Germline V gene data show CDR1 as DFQATT and CDR2 as SNEGSKA (reference sequence). CDR3 length equals 13 residues. V shed 0 bases and J shed 6 bases, with 11 bases lying between them. The CDR3 DNA is TGCAGTGCTAGAGACAATCCCAGGGATGGCTACACCTTC. It is translated as CSARDNPRDGYTF.

This chain uses TRBV14 with TRBJ2-5; tentative D call: TRBD2 (5 bases). The germline gives CDR1 SGHDN, CDR2 FVKESK. CDR3 length equals 13 residues. V lost 0 bases, J lost 5 bases, and 7 bases lay in between. The CDR3 protein is CASSQEGAETQYF. For the CDR3, the DNA is TGTGCCAGCAGCCAAGAGGGAGCCGAGACCCAGTACTTC.

The V and J genes are TRBV5-5 and TRBJ1-1, with no clear D. The germline V and J ends were trimmed by 9 bases and 0 bases, with 12 bases remaining between them. Germline V gene sequence: CDR1 SGHKS, CDR2 YYEKEE (reference sequence). The CDR3 extends over 13 amino acids. In DNA form, the CDR3 reads TGTGCCACCCGATCGGGGATGAACACTGAAGCTTTCTTT. Translating gives CATRSGMNTEAFF.

V and J are TRBV28 and TRBJ2-1, with TRBD2 matching 13 bases. Germline V gives CDR1 MDHEN, CDR2 SYDVKM. This CDR3 is built from 15 residues. After removal of 2 bases from V and 8 bases from J, the junction contained 3 bases not matched to a gene. The CDR3: CASSLGLAGDHEQFF. Written as DNA, the CDR3 is TGTGCCAGCAGTTTAGGACTAGCGGGAGATCATGAGCAGTTCTTC.

This chain joins TRBV9 and TRBJ1-6; D perhaps matches TRBD1 (5 bases). The CDR3 covers 15 residues. The V end lost 8 bases, the J end lost 7 bases, and 19 bases lay between the germline ends. The germline CDR1 and CDR2 sequences are SGDLS and YYNGEE. The CDR3 sequence: CASNPQGRTNSPLHF. CDR3 coding DNA: TGTGCCAGTAACCCCCAGGGAAGGACAAATTCACCCCTCCACTTT.

This clonotype has just a few counts. This chain uses TRBV27 with TRBJ2-2; weak D call: TRBD1 (5 bases). This CDR3 has 13 amino acids. V was cut by 6 bases and J by 6 bases, with 11 bases left in between. The germline V gene has CDR1 MNHEY and CDR2 SMNVEV (reference sequence). As DNA, the CDR3 is TGTGCCAGCAGCCAGGGTTGGGCCGGGGAGCTGTTTTTT. The encoded protein is CASSQGWAGELFF.

This clonotype has a count of ten or more. The chain combines TRBV12-3 or TRBV12-4 with TRBJ2-7, with 7 bases matching TRBD1. With V trimmed by 5 bases and J by 12 bases, 7 bases remained unmatched. The CDR3 spans 11 residues. The CDR3 loop is CASSRKDRLYV. The CDR3 bases are TGTGCCAGCAGTAGAAAGGACAGGCTGTACGTC.

The chain couples TRBV24-1 to TRBJ1-5; D gene uncertain. Germline V gives CDR1 KGHDR, CDR2 SFDVKD. The length of the CDR3 is 15 residues. Between the trimmed V and J ends, which lost 6 bases and 0 bases, there was a span of 11 bases. The CDR3: CATSQSWDSNQPQHF. CDR3 nucleotides: TGTGCCACCAGTCAGTCTTGGGATAGCAATCAGCCCCAGCATTTT.

The sample holds a few counts of this clonotype. This chain joins TRBV6-2 or TRBV6-3 and TRBJ1-2, with D uncertain. V lost 6 bases to trimming and J lost 1 base, with 18 bases between them. Germline V gene lookup returns CDR1 MNHEY and CDR2 SVGEGT. This CDR3 spans 16 amino acids. This CDR3 reads CASRRTLFQRNYGYTF. The CDR3 DNA reads as TGTGCCAGCAGACGGACCCTCTTCCAACGTAACTATGGCTACACCTTC.

A few counts support this clonotype. V is TRBV5-6 and J is TRBJ2-7; no firm D call. The V and J ends lost 0 bases and 2 bases respectively, with 9 bases between them. The CDR3 has 14 residues. Looked up from germline, CDR1 is SGHDT and CDR2 is YYEEEE. CDR3 amino acids: CASSLAGVTYEQYV. Here the CDR3 DNA reads TGTGCCAGCAGCTTGGCTGGGGTCACCTACGAGCAGTACGTC.